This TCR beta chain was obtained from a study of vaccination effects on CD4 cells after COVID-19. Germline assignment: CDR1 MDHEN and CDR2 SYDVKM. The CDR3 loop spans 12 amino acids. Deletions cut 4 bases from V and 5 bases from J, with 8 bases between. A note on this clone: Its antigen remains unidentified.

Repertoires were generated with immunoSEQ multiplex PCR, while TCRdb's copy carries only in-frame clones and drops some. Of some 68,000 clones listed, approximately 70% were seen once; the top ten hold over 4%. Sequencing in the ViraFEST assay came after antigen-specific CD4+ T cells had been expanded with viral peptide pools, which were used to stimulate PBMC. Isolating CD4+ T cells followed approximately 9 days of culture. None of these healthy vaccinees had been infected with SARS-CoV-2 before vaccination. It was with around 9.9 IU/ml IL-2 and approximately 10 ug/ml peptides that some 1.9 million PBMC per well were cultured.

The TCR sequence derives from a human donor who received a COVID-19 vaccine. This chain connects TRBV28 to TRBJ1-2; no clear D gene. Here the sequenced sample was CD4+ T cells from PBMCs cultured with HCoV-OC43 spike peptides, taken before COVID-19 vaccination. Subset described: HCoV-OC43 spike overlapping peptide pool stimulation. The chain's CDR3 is CASSSRMYGYTF. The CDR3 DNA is TGTGCCAGCAGTTCCCGGATGTATGGCTACACCTTC.